This T cell receptor (beta chain) was sequenced for a study of blood T cell repertoires in COVID-19. For the study at large: Spain, Italy and the United States supplied samples that represented acute and convalescent COVID-19. T cells, B-cell-depleted T cells, or PBMCs supplied cDNA or gDNA.

Per the authors' pipeline: The authors estimated nucleated cell counts from reference gene primer amplification. Sequencing was performed with immunoSEQ multiplex PCR; in TCRdb, only in-frame clones are kept and a portion is missing. Clone size and the V and J calls come from that table; the DNA yielded D and trimming. In the table there are around 180,000 clones, more than 70% of which are singletons. CDR1 is KGHSH, CDR2 LQKENI, per germline. Trimming cost V 4 bases and J 3 bases; bases outside gene matches: 2. This CDR3 is 14 amino acids long. Seattle patients were enrolled while actively infected and followed longitudinally.

Sequencing used peripheral blood. The V and J genes are TRBV18 and TRBJ2-5, with 10 bases that match TRBD2. The receptor's source is a person aged 70 to 79 with COVID-19, enrolled during active disease. CDR3 sequence reads: CASSLGLAEETQYF. The CDR3 coding sequence is TGTGCCAGCTCACTAGGACTAGCGGAAGAGACCCAGTACTTC. The full variable domain, rest sourced from reference TRBV18 and TRBJ2-5, is NAGVMQNPRHLVRRRGQEARLRCSPMKGHSHVYWYRQLPEEGLKFMVYLQKENIIDESGMPKERFSAEFPKEGPSILRIQQVVRGDSAAYFCASSLGLAEETQYFGPGTRLLVL.